This T cell receptor beta chain was sequenced for a study of identical twins. Study-wide results and caveats: Twins showed weaker excess sharing in their beta out-of-frame sequences. Fewer insertions marked abundant cord blood beta clonotypes; young adult naive trended weakly, memory not at all.

From germline, CDR1 is ENHRY and CDR2 SYGVKD. This CDR3 has 12 residues. V shed 6 bases, J shed 6 bases, and the junction held 4 bases outside the gene matches. A universal primer site was incorporated via template switching, and the cDNA contained unique molecular identifiers. TCRdb independently ran MiXCR on the 5' RACE reads; one entry per CDR3 protein. The table includes hundreds of thousands of distinct CDR3 sequences, about 8.9% detected once. This clonotype was seen ten or more times. Its antigen remains unknown. Only healthy Caucasians were included as donors. The same sample was also used in a study of yellow fever vaccine responses in identical twins.

Sequenced: memory (CD45RO+) T cells sorted from blood. This chain connects TRBV10-3 to TRBJ2-7; 8 bases are shared with TRBD1. The receptor was derived from a woman aged 18-35 years in good health. In nucleotides, the CDR3 is TGTGCCATCAGAGGCACAGGGGGCGAGCAGTACTTC. It specifies CAIRGTGGEQYF.